The clone carrying this T cell receptor (beta chain) was found a few times. The data stem from a study of response to subunit inactivated influenza vaccine. V lost 3 bases to trimming and J lost 6 bases, with 12 bases between them. This CDR3 comprises 13 residues. One entry per CDR3 protein, called by TCRdb with MiXCR from the RT-PCR reads. Of around 600,000 distinct CDR3 sequences in the sample, around 10% were seen once. These same records also appear under a second study, on T cells expressing NK-cell markers. This second report adds: The TCR beta cDNA came from 5'RACE template switching with UMIs. The TCR beta repertoires originated in sorted CD3+CD56+NKG2C+, CD3+CD56+NKG2C- and CD3+CD56-NKG2C+ T cells. Dominant NKG2C+ clonotypes made up 1.0-7.0% of CD8+ T cells in six donors.

This sequence was found in a man aged 50-60 years who received an inactivated influenza vaccine. The input for sequencing was PBMCs from blood, taken on the day of vaccination. The chain carries TRBV12-3 or TRBV12-4 and TRBJ2-7, with a tentative D call TRBD2 (5 bases). The CDR3 DNA reads TGTGCCAGCAGTTTTTCCCCCCGGGGCGAGCAGTACTTC. Amino acid sequence: CASSFSPRGEQYF.